This TCR beta chain was found in a study of blood T cell repertoires in COVID-19. Study as a whole: COVID-19 samples, acute and convalescent, were from the United States, Italy and Spain. The analysed material was cDNA or gDNA that came from T cells, B-cell-depleted T cells, or PBMCs.

Germline V lookup: CDR1 KGHDR, CDR2 SFDVKD. CDR3 size: 19 residues. With 2 bases clipped from V and 7 bases from J, the junction kept 16 bases outside the gene matches. Produced via immunoSEQ multiplex PCR; TCRdb's table is partial and in-frame only. This table has 110,000 to 150,000 clones, approximately 80% appearing once. The material sequenced was peripheral blood. The clonotype comes from a human donor in a cohort sampled during active COVID-19. The chain recombines TRBV24-1 with TRBJ2-2; the match to TRBD2 covers 9 bases. DNA of the CDR3: TGTGCCACCAGTGATTCAAGACCGAATAGCGGGGGTTTTGGCGGGGAGCTGTTTTTT. As protein: CATSDSRPNSGGFGGELFF.